The 2 T cell receptor beta chains below all came from one sample that was sequenced in a study of T cell responses to AZD1222 COVID-19 vaccine. Assay used: immunoSEQ multiplex PCR; TCRdb lists only in-frame clones, some missing. There are more than 150,000 clones in the sample; approximately 94% occur only once, and around 1.5% lies in the top ten. Sequences were derived from peripheral blood, sampled 28 days after the second AZD1222 dose. The receptors shown here come from an adult who received the AZD1222 COVID-19 vaccine.

This clone appeared a single time. The J gene is TRBJ2-7, the V gene TRBV13; a possible D gene is TRBD1 (6 bases). The CDR3 length is 14 residues. Germline V gene data show CDR1 as PRHDT and CDR2 as FYEKMQ (reference sequence). V was shortened by 3 bases and J by 7 bases, with 16 bases between the two germline ends. This CDR3 is CASSFNRDPSEQYF. The CDR3 DNA reads TGTGCCAGCAGCTTTAACAGGGATCCTTCTGAGCAGTACTTC.

This rearrangement joins TRBV6-1 to TRBJ1-5; D is unclear. The V end lost 2 bases, the J end lost 4 bases, and 6 bases lay between the germline ends. CDR3 length: 13 residues. Germline V gene lookup returns CDR1 MNHNS and CDR2 SASEGT. In DNA form, the CDR3 reads TGTGCCAGCAGTGAATCAGAGAATCAGCCCCAGCATTTT. This sequence encodes CASSESENQPQHF.